Presented here are 22 T cell receptor beta chains from one specimen sequenced in a study of CD8 T cells in ankylosing spondylitis. Each CDR3 protein is one row after TCRdb ran MiXCR on the 5' RACE reads. The sample carries around 120,000 distinct CDR3 sequences, over 7% recorded once. Sequenced: blood, either unsorted or a sorted T cell fraction (not recorded which). The receptor set was obtained from a male donor with ankylosing spondylitis or in good health (not recorded which).

As to this clonotype: One base away lies a much larger clone, so this may be a sequencing read error. The chain joins TRBV9 to TRBJ2-7; 9 bases agree with TRBD2. Per the germline V gene, CDR1 is SGDLS and CDR2 is YYNGEE. The junction had 9 bases not matched to a gene; V was cut back by 0 bases and J by 8 bases. There are 15 residues in the CDR3. The CDR3 DNA reads as TGTGCCAGCAGCGTAGAAAGCGGGAGGACCAACAAGCAGTACTTC. This translates into CASSVESGRTNKQYF.

This clonotype was seen only a few times. The J gene is TRBJ2-1, the V gene TRBV20-1; the match to TRBD2 covers 9 bases. CDR1 is DFQATT, CDR2 SNEGSKA, per germline (reference sequence). The CDR3 runs 14 residues. V lost 6 bases to trimming and J lost 4 bases; unmatched junction nucleotides: 7. In nucleotides, the CDR3 is TGCAGTGCCCTACTCCTAGCGGGGTACAATGAGCAGTTCTTC. Its translation: CSALLLAGYNEQFF.

This clonotype showed up many times. This chain joins TRBV29-1 and TRBJ1-1, with TRBD1 identical over 9 bases. With V trimmed by 5 bases and J by 5 bases, 6 bases remained unmatched. The CDR3 covers 13 residues. Germline V gene sequence: CDR1 SQVTM, CDR2 ANQGSEA. In DNA, the CDR3 is TGCAGCGTTCAGACAGGGGGTAATACTGAAGCTTTCTTT. Its translation is CSVQTGGNTEAFF.

The V call is TRBV29-1, the J call TRBJ2-7, with 10 bases identical to TRBD2. V lost 6 bases, J lost 3 bases, and 5 bases stayed unmatched. Germline CDR1 SQVTM, CDR2 ANQGSEA. The CDR3 length is 13 residues. The CDR3 loop reads CSVGLAEHYEQYF. Written as DNA, the CDR3 is TGCAGCGTAGGACTAGCGGAACACTACGAGCAGTACTTC.

This clonotype was counted only a few times. V gene TRBV28 combines with J gene TRBJ2-7; the D call may be TRBD1 or TRBD2 (5 bases each). There are 12 residues in the CDR3. V was cut by 9 bases and J by 1 base, with 10 bases left in between. Germline V gene lookup returns CDR1 MDHEN and CDR2 SYDVKM. The CDR3 loop is CASGTLSYEQYF. As DNA, the CDR3 is TGTGCCAGTGGGACCTTGTCCTACGAGCAGTACTTC.

This clonotype was recorded many times. The gene calls are TRBV19 and TRBJ2-7, with D perhaps TRBD1 (6 bases). Germline V gene sequence: CDR1 LNHDA, CDR2 SQIVND (reference sequence). With 4 bases removed from V and 2 bases from J, the gap between germline ends came to 15 bases. The CDR3 contains 15 residues. As DNA, the CDR3 is TGTGCCAGTAGTACAGAGGACAGCCCGACCTACGAGCAGTACTTC. It yields the protein CASSTEDSPTYEQYF.

This clonotype was found many times. The J gene is TRBJ2-3, the V gene TRBV28; TRBD1 matches at 8 bases. This CDR3 is 14 amino acids long. J gave up 2 bases and V 3 bases, and 1 base lay outside the gene matches. The germline V gene encodes CDR1 MDHEN and CDR2 SYDVKM. This CDR3 is CASSLQGATDTQYF. The CDR3, as DNA: TGTGCCAGCAGTTTGCAGGGGGCCACAGATACGCAGTATTTT.

The chain links TRBV20-1 to TRBJ2-5; tentative D call: TRBD1 (6 bases). V was clipped by 1 base and J by 2 bases, with 8 bases between them. The CDR3 has 13 residues. Germline CDR1 DFQATT, CDR2 SNEGSKA (reference sequence). CDR3 DNA: TGCAGTGCTAGAGCAGGACAGCAAGAGACCCAGTACTTC. Translating it yields CSARAGQQETQYF.

This clonotype was seen repeatedly, ten times or more. This chain connects TRBV5-1 to TRBJ2-3, with a weak D call TRBD2 (5 bases). The CDR3 is 16 amino acids. In germline, CDR1 is SGHRS, CDR2 YFSETQ. V shed 0 bases and J shed 2 bases, with 13 bases lying between them. CDR3 in amino acids: CASSLERGINTDTQYF. The CDR3 DNA reads as TGCGCCAGCAGCTTGGAAAGAGGGATTAACACAGATACGCAGTATTTT.

This clonotype showed up many times. The chain employs TRBV28 and TRBJ2-2; D assignment may be TRBD1 or TRBD2 (6 bases each). This CDR3 is built from 15 residues. The germline V and J ends were trimmed by 3 bases and 6 bases, with 14 bases remaining between them. Germline values: CDR1 MDHEN, CDR2 SYDVKM. The CDR3 DNA is TGTGCCAGCAGTTTCGGGGGCACGGGATCCGGGGAGCTGTTTTTT. It translates to CASSFGGTGSGELFF.

This clonotype was seen only a few times. V is TRBV27 and J is TRBJ1-3; a possible D gene is TRBD1 (5 bases). Germline V gene lookup returns CDR1 MNHEY and CDR2 SMNVEV (reference sequence). Trimming pared 2 bases from V and 4 bases from J, leaving 15 bases between. This CDR3 is 16 amino acids long. In DNA form, the CDR3 reads TGTGCCAGCAGTTTAAACTTTCAGGGTCAAGGAAACACCATATATTTT. It yields the protein CASSLNFQGQGNTIYF.

The sample holds many counts of this clonotype. The chain is built from TRBV10-3 and TRBJ2-3; no reliable D call. Trimming stripped 3 bases from V and 6 bases from J, with 4 bases between. CDR1 is ENHRY, CDR2 SYGVKD, per germline. The CDR3 runs 11 residues. The CDR3 DNA reads TGTGCCATCAGTGATATGGATACGCAGTATTTT. This gives the protein CAISDMDTQYF.

This clonotype was seen ten or more times. This chain uses TRBV12-3 or TRBV12-4 with TRBJ2-1; unclear D gene. The V and J ends lost 7 bases and 1 base respectively, with 11 bases between them. The CDR3 length is 14 residues. DNA for the CDR3: TGTGCCAGCATCCCAGGCCTTTCCTACAATGAGCAGTTCTTC. Protein product: CASIPGLSYNEQFF.

This clonotype showed up many times. CDR3 bases: TGCGCCAGCAGCCAAGATCAACGGCCGGGACTAGCGGGCCTTGGGGCCAAAAACATTCAGTACTTC. Translation gives CASSQDQRPGLAGLGAKNIQYF. This chain uses TRBV4-1 with TRBJ2-4; 12 nucleotides line up with TRBD2. The CDR3 contains 22 residues. V was pared by 0 bases and J by 1 base, with 16 bases of the junction left unmatched. The V gene's germline CDR1 is MGHRA and CDR2 YSYEKL.

V usage is TRBV29-1 and J usage is TRBJ2-7; 7 nucleotides agree with TRBD1. The germline gives CDR1 SQVTM, CDR2 ANQGSEA. The CDR3 loop spans 12 amino acids. Trimming took 5 bases from V and 2 from J; bases not matched to a gene: 3. The CDR3 region is CSVSGQTYEQYF. The CDR3 DNA sequence: TGCAGCGTTTCGGGACAGACCTACGAGCAGTACTTC.

The rearrangement links TRBV25-1 to TRBJ2-7, with 8 bases lining up with TRBD2. The CDR3 is 15 amino acids. Germline V gene sequence: CDR1 MGHDK, CDR2 SYGVNS. Trimming at V came to 3 bases and at J to 3 bases, leaving 7 bases not matched to a gene. CDR3 in DNA: TGTGCCAGCAGTGATGCCCGCCTAGCGGGCTACGAGCAGTACTTC. Its translation: CASSDARLAGYEQYF.

This clonotype was counted at least ten times. This chain uses TRBV28 with TRBJ1-1; D is undetermined. Trimming removed 1 base from V and 0 bases from J, with 9 bases in between. CDR1 is MDHEN, CDR2 SYDVKM, per germline. The CDR3 is made up of 15 amino acids. CDR3 in DNA: TGTGCCAGCAGTTTATCTCACGGAATGAACACTGAAGCTTTCTTT. Translation gives CASSLSHGMNTEAFF.

This clonotype was picked up many times. The chain carries TRBV12-3 or TRBV12-4 and TRBJ2-2, with 8 nucleotides matching TRBD2. The CDR3 runs 14 residues. Trimming at V came to 6 bases and at J to 5 bases, leaving 5 bases not matched to a gene. The CDR3 DNA is TGTGCCAGCAGGCTTAGCGGGGCGACCGGGGAGCTGTTTTTT. Protein sequence: CASRLSGATGELFF.

With respect to this clonotype: Since a much larger clone is just one base distant, this may be a read error. The chain joins TRBV27 to TRBJ2-1; the D is unclear. The V end lost 6 bases, the J end lost 6 bases, and 6 bases lay between the germline ends. The CDR3 runs to 11 residues. Germline V CDR1 and CDR2: MNHEY, SMNVEV (reference sequence). The CDR3 region has the DNA TGTGCCAGCAGCTCCCTCAATGAGCAGTTCTTC. Its translation: CASSSLNEQFF.

The V call is TRBV4-3, the J call TRBJ2-3, with D perhaps assigned TRBD1 or TRBD2 (5 bases each). The CDR3 runs 17 residues. The germline V and J ends were trimmed by 0 bases and 0 bases, with 13 bases remaining between them. Germline V gene data show CDR1 as LGHNA and CDR2 as YSLEER. This CDR3 reads CASSQDTRGWSTDTQYF. The DNA of the CDR3 is TGCGCCAGCAGCCAAGATACGAGGGGTTGGAGCACAGATACGCAGTATTTT.

This clonotype was seen repeatedly, ten times or more. The chain couples TRBV12-3 or TRBV12-4 to TRBJ2-7; 12 nucleotides align to TRBD2. This CDR3 contains 15 residues. Unmatched junction bases numbered 2, after V lost 1 base and J lost 4 bases. The CDR3 DNA reads TGTGCCAGCAGTTTAGGGACTAGCGGGAAGTACGAGCAGTACTTC. Translated: CASSLGTSGKYEQYF.

The table lists this clonotype with many counts. The chain carries TRBV12-3 or TRBV12-4 and TRBJ2-4; D is perhaps TRBD1 (6 bases). The CDR3 runs 14 residues. Between the trimmed V and J ends, which lost 6 bases and 0 bases, there was a span of 9 bases. The CDR3 bases are TGTGCCAGCAGCTTACAGGGAGCCAAAAACATTCAGTACTTC. Protein product: CASSLQGAKNIQYF.